The clone carrying this TCR beta chain has just one count. The assay was immunoSEQ multiplex PCR, and TCRdb's table has in-frame clones only and misses some. The table records about 250,000 clones, over 75% of them present only once. It was the approximately 120-subject validation cohort, separate from the approximately 620-subject first cohort, to which the donors belonged. This record belongs to a study of cytomegalovirus exposure and HLA in healthy donors. The CDR3 has 18 amino acids. J gave up 0 bases and V 0 bases, and 5 bases lay outside the gene matches. Germline-derived CDR1 and CDR2 are LNHDA and SQIVND (reference sequence).

Input material: PBMCs. This sequence was found in a man between 18 and 35 years old in good health and CMV-seropositive. V gene TRBV19 combines with J gene TRBJ2-6; 7 bases are shared with TRBD1. CDR3 bases: TGTGCCAGTAGTATAGAGGACAGGTTTGTCTCTGGGGCCAACGTCCTGACTTTC. Protein sequence: CASSIEDRFVSGANVLTF.